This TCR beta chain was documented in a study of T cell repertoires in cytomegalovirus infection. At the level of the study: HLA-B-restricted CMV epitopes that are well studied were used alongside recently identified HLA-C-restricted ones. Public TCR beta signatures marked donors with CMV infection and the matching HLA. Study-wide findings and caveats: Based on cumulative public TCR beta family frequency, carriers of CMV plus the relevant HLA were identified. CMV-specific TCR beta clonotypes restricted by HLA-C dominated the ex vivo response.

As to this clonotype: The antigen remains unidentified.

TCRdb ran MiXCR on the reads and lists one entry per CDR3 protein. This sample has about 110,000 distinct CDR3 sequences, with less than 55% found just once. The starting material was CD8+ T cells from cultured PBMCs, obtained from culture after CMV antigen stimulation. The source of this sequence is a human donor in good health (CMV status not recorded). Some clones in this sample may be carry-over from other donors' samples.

The DNA of the CDR3 is TGCAGTGCTGCCGCTTATGGGAGCCTATTAGATACGCAGTATTTT. Translated: CSAAAYGSLLDTQYF. This chain uses TRBV20-1 with TRBJ2-3; weak D call: TRBD2 (5 bases). The germline CDR1 and CDR2 sequences are DFQATT and SNEGSKA (reference sequence). The CDR3 runs to 15 residues. Trimming stripped 5 bases from V and 5 bases from J, with 20 bases between.